This entry concerns a single TCR beta chain. Clinical histories supplied by participants themselves formed the basis of cohort assignment. Two consecutive negative NP/OP PCR tests, clearance, or resolved symptoms defined Cohort 3 recovery. Data came from immunoSEQ multiplex PCR; TCRdb stores just in-frame clones and leaves some out. Seen here are fewer than 150,000 clones, 75% to 90% observed once, and the top ten hold 15% to 20%. This CDR3 is 13 amino acids long. Germline values: CDR1 SGHKS, CDR2 YYEKEE (reference sequence). V gave up 2 bases and J gave up 6 bases; unmatched junction bases: 4. The sample originates from a study of blood T cell repertoires in COVID-19. Background on the study: Sites across the United States, Italy and Spain contributed samples from acute and convalescent COVID-19.

The chain combines TRBV5-5 with TRBJ1-2, with TRBD1 matching over 7 bases. The material sequenced was PBMCs or T cells enriched from blood (not recorded which). This TCR was sampled from a man aged 25 to 40 who had recovered from COVID-19. CDR3 nucleotide sequence: TGTGCCAGCAGCTTACTAGGGGGCAATGGCTACACCTTC. Translating it yields CASSLLGGNGYTF.